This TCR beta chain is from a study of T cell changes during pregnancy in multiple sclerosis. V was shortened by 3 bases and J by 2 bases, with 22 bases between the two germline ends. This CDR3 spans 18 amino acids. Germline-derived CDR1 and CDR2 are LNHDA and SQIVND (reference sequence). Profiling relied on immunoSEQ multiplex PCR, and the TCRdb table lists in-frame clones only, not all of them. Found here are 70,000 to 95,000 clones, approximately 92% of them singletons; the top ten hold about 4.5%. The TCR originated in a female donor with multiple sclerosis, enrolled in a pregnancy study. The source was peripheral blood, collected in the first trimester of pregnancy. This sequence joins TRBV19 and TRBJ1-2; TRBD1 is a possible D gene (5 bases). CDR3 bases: TGTGCCAGTAGTATCTCATCGGGCCTCTGGGAGGGGAACTATGGCTACACCTTC. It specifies CASSISSGLWEGNYGYTF.